Below, 13 T cell receptor beta chains from the same sample are listed, as sequenced in a study of radiation and T cells in renal cell carcinoma. Profiling relied on immunoSEQ multiplex PCR, and the TCRdb table lists in-frame clones only, not all of them. The profile shows 120,000 to 150,000 clones, 70% to 90% of them singletons. As to time point: blood 4 weeks post-SBRT, at nephrectomy. The treatment is: 15 Gy SBRT to primary tumor, nephrectomy 4 weeks later. This sample comprised blood, obtained from a patient whose treatment included radiotherapy and nephrectomy. These receptors were collected from a woman in her 50s with renal cell carcinoma.

The rearrangement links TRBV7-2 to TRBJ2-5; TRBD1 matches 7 bases. This CDR3 region has 15 residues. The V gene end was trimmed by 7 bases and the J gene end by 7 bases; junction bases not matched to a gene: 15. Germline CDR1 is SGHTA and CDR2 is FQGNSA. The CDR3 region is CASNLDRAQWGTQYF. The CDR3 bases are TGTGCCAGCAACCTAGACAGGGCCCAATGGGGGACCCAGTACTTC.

The chain combines TRBV5-4 with TRBJ1-1, with D uncertain. CDR3 length: 14 residues. Germline-derived CDR1 and CDR2 are SGHNT and YYREEE (reference sequence). V lost 3 bases and J 0 bases, leaving 9 bases between the germline ends. CDR3 sequence reads: CASSYQRVNTEAFF. The CDR3 DNA follows: TGTGCCAGCAGCTACCAAAGGGTGAACACTGAAGCTTTCTTT. Variable domain in full (rest from reference TRBV5-4 and TRBJ1-1): ETGVTQSPTHLIKTRGQQVTLRCSSQSGHNTVSWYQQALGQGPQFIFQYYREEENGRGNFPPRFSGLQFPNYSSELNVNALELDDSALYLCASSYQRVNTEAFFGQGTRLTVV.

The CDR3 here is CAGVGSGRTNTGELFF. The CDR3 DNA reads as TGTGCAGGGGTTGGTAGCGGGAGGACGAACACCGGGGAGCTGTTTTTT. J is TRBJ2-2 and V is TRBV7-9, with TRBD2 matching over 10 bases. The CDR3 sequence is 16 residues long. Germline V CDR1 and CDR2: SEHNR, FQNEAQ (reference sequence). The whole variable domain, filled in from reference TRBV7-9 and TRBJ2-2, reads DTGVSQNPRHKITKRGQNVTFRCDPISEHNRLYWYRQTLGQGPEFLTYFQNEAQLEKSRLLSDRFSAERPKGSFSTLEIQRTEQGDSAMYLCAGVGSGRTNTGELFFGEGSRLTVL.

This chain links TRBV11-2 with TRBJ2-7; possibly TRBD1 for D (5 bases). CDR3 size: 11 residues. Trimming removed 3 bases from V and 5 bases from J, with 5 bases in between. The germline gives CDR1 SGHAT, CDR2 FQNNGV. The CDR3 is CASSFRDEQYF. In nucleotides, the CDR3 is TGTGCCAGCAGCTTCAGGGACGAGCAGTACTTC.

V is TRBV7-9 and J is TRBJ1-1; D not certain. CDR1 is SEHNR, CDR2 FQNEAQ, per germline (reference sequence). The CDR3 consists of 13 residues. Deletions cut 4 bases from V and 5 bases from J, with 11 bases between. The CDR3 reads CASSYTVGTEAFF. CDR3 coding DNA: TGTGCCAGCAGCTACACCGTGGGGACTGAAGCTTTCTTT.

This clone was seen a few times. The chain employs TRBV4-3 and TRBJ2-3; 10 nucleotides agree with TRBD2. The length of the CDR3 is 16 residues. Germline values: CDR1 LGHNA, CDR2 YSLEER. The junction had 5 bases not matched to a gene; V was cut back by 1 base and J by 4 bases. Here the CDR3 reads CASSQVAAGGADTQYF. CDR3 bases: TGCGCCAGCAGCCAAGTTGCAGCGGGAGGGGCAGATACGCAGTATTTT.

In this sample, this clone turned up a few times. The chain has TRBV30 and TRBJ1-1, with TRBD1 matching 7 bases. V shed 2 bases, J shed 1 base, and the junction held 7 bases outside the gene matches. The CDR3 runs to 15 residues. Germline V gene sequence: CDR1 GTSNPN, CDR2 SVGIG (reference sequence). The CDR3 bases are TGTGCCTGGAGTCAAGGACAGGTCCCGAACACTGAAGCTTTCTTT. Translation: CAWSQGQVPNTEAFF.

The J gene is TRBJ2-7, the V gene TRBV19, with 13 bases that match TRBD2. This CDR3 is 16 amino acids long. After removal of 5 bases from V and 2 bases from J, the junction contained 6 bases not matched to a gene. Germline CDR1 is LNHDA and CDR2 is SQIVND (reference sequence). The CDR3 DNA reads as TGTGCCAGTAGTGCCAGGACTAGCGGGAGAACCTACGAGCAGTACTTC. Amino acid sequence: CASSARTSGRTYEQYF.

The rearrangement joins TRBV18 to TRBJ1-5; D unresolved. This CDR3 is built from 13 residues. Germline CDR1 and CDR2: KGHSH and LQKENI. Trimming removed 3 bases at V and 6 bases at J, with 9 bases between. CDR3 coding DNA: TGTGCCAGCTCACCGGGAGTAGGTCAGCCCCAGCATTTT. The encoded protein is CASSPGVGQPQHF.

The chain joins TRBV7-2 to TRBJ2-7; a possible D gene is TRBD1 (6 bases). The V gene lost 5 bases and the J gene lost 6 bases, with 11 bases spanning the gap. Germline lookup yields CDR1 SGHTA and CDR2 FQGNSA. This CDR3 spans 12 amino acids. The DNA for the CDR3 is TGTGCCAGCAGCAGGGACACCAGCGAGCAGTACTTC. It encodes CASSRDTSEQYF.

This sequence joins TRBV6-5 and TRBJ1-5; possibly TRBD1 for D (5 bases). Germline CDR1 and CDR2: MNHEY and SVGAGI. The CDR3 consists of 15 residues. The V and J ends lost 0 bases and 4 bases respectively, with 10 bases between them. This CDR3 is CASSYSYGGNQPQHF. The CDR3 DNA is TGTGCCAGCAGTTACTCGTATGGGGGGAATCAGCCCCAGCATTTT.

This chain joins TRBV7-9 and TRBJ1-1; D not resolved. This CDR3 spans 14 amino acids. Germline CDR1 reads SEHNR; CDR2 reads FQNEAQ (reference sequence). V shed 5 bases and J shed 1 base, with 11 bases lying between them. The CDR3 here is CASSRNPQNTEAFF. The CDR3 DNA is TGTGCCAGCAGCAGAAATCCTCAGAACACTGAAGCTTTCTTT.

This sequence joins TRBV5-1 and TRBJ2-5; 15 bases fit TRBD2. The CDR3 contains 16 residues. From germline, CDR1 is SGHRS and CDR2 YFSETQ. J lost 2 bases, V lost 4 bases, and 3 bases had no gene match. The CDR3 region is CASSPGLAGGQETQYF. In nucleotides, the CDR3 is TGCGCCAGCAGCCCTGGACTAGCGGGGGGGCAAGAGACCCAGTACTTC.